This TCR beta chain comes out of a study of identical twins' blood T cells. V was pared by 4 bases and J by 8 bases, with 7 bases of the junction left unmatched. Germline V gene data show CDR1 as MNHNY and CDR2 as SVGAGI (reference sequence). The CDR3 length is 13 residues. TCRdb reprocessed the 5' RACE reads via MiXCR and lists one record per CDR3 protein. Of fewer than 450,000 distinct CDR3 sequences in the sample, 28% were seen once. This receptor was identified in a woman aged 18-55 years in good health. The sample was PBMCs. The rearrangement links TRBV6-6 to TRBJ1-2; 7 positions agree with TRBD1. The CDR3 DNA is TGTGCCAGCAGTTCTCAGGACAGGAGCGGCTACACCTTC. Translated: CASSSQDRSGYTF.